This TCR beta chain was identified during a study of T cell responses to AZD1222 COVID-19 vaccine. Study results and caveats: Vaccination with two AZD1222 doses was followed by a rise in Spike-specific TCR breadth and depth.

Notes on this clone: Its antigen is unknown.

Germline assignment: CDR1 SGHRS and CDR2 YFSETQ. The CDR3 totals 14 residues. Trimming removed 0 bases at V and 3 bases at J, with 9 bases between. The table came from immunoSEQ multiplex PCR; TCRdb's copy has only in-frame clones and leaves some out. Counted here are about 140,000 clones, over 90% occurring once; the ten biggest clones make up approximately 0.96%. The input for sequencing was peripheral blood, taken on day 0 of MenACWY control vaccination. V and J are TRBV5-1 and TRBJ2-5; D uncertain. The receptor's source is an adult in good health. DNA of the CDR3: TGCGCCAGCAGCTTGGCAAGTGCAGAAGAGACCCAGTACTTC. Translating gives CASSLASAEETQYF.